Sequencing of this T cell receptor (beta chain) was carried out in a study of T cell clonality in common variable immunodeficiency (dated by TCRdb to the mid-2010s). Predominantly Caucasian heritage was noted among both the CVID patients and the healthy controls. Heparinized peripheral whole blood samples of roughly 5 to 8.5 ml were obtained from each donor. Genomic DNA from adults with common variable immune deficiency (CVID) and from healthy adult controls was used for sequencing of TCRbeta CDR3 repertoires. The control group comprised 22 healthy adult volunteers, roughly 12 female and around ten male, aged roughly 23 to 70 years with a mean age of roughly 34. Diluted blood was density-centrifuged over Hypaque 1077 or Ficoll-Paque to isolate peripheral blood mononuclear cells. Unsorted mononuclear cells served as the source of genomic DNA, which was extracted either by Qiagen column purification or by a centrifugation-based method.

The full study reports these points: Even though DNA input was equal, the average per sample came to some 90,000 unique sequences for controls compared with about 31,547 for CVID samples. The authors noted that sequencing repertoires of T cell subpopulations would be needed to clarify what caused the increased clonality in CVID. Increased TCRbeta clonality was found in CVID subjects compared with healthy controls (t-test p = 0.018), with the increase being most characteristic of about a third of subjects. Fewer TCRbeta clones were shared among CVID subjects than among healthy controls (p < 0.0001). Correlations between repertoire features and clinical complications were limited by patient heterogeneity within the CVID cohort. CVID TCRbeta sequences reportedly showed fewer deletions and N-nucleotide insertions and lacked highly modified clones with 13 or more V deletions.

CDR1 is given as SSHAT and CDR2 as FNYEAQ, both from the germline V gene (reference sequence). The cysteine opens and the phenylalanine closes a CDR3 of 15 amino acids. The CDR3 was read in part: 36 bases, with the frame set at base 1. Trimming takes 2 bases off V and 6 bases off J; junction bases not matched to a gene: 1. CVID samples and control samples contributed equivalent amounts of genomic DNA as sequencing input. For every sample, a 60 bp segment covering the rearranged TCRbeta CDR3 region was amplified and then sequenced. The immunoSEQ assay, a bias-corrected multiplex PCR combined with high-throughput sequencing, was used to amplify TCRbeta. As for the authors' bioinformatics: Every unique nucleotide sequence was considered a clone and was annotated with V, D and J genes, copy number and frequency. Sequences were labeled productive if in frame, and non-productive if out of frame or containing stop codons. As previously described, Shannon's entropy was used to calculate clonality. The predicted amino acid sequences of productive clones were used to derive mean CDR3 Kyte-Doolittle hydropathy. Using the R hclust function, scaled V gene usage was clustered hierarchically with Manhattan distance and complete linkage. Sharing of clones by CDR3 amino acid sequence was evaluated by resampling 12 repertoires per group over 100 rounds. The repertoires were screened for 60 to 85 published EBV-specific TCRbeta sequences and roughly 240 published CMV-specific TCRbeta sequences. A couple of CVID samples yielding fewer than 10,000 sequences were excluded from analysis, leaving approximately 46 CVID repertoires. TCRdb retrieved this table from immuneACCESS and kept in-frame rearrangements only. Not all clones are present; in checked studies, unresolved V genes account for under half, and no reason is known for the remainder. V and J calls and clone size follow that table, whereas D and trimming were derived from the DNA. Listed for this sample are some 45,000 clones, none observed only a single time. About 5.9% of the sample comes from the top ten.

About this clone: Its specific antigen is unknown. With the read ending 3 residues before the CDR3 end, the germline J gene is used to fill in that end.

The V gene is TRBV7-7 and the J gene is TRBJ2-1, with TRBD2 identical over 13 junction bases. The receptor comes from a person aged 18 to 75 in good health. Sequenced input: peripheral blood mononuclear cells. The CDR3 DNA, read in part, is TGTGCCAGCAGCTTAACTAGCGGGGGGGTCAATGAG. It is translated as CASSLTSGGVNE. The whole CDR3 protein is CASSLTSGGVNEQFF.